This record looks at one T cell receptor (beta chain) sequence and its context. Its antigen is still unknown. The data were taken from a study of spatial heterogeneity in lung cancer. At the level of the study: Tumor-region TCR transcript counts correlated strongly with a T cell module score from matched bulk RNA-seq. Study observations and caveats: Regional and ubiquitous nonsynonymous mutations were tracked by counts of regional and ubiquitous expanded TCRs, respectively. Mutation tallies in tumors tracked expanded intratumoral alpha and beta TCR counts.

Time point reported: sample taken at primary tumor resection. More than 70 TRACERx patients with early, untreated non-small cell lung cancer donated samples. Sequencing covered unsorted whole RNA taken from tumor, nontumor lung or frozen PBMC. TCRdb ran MiXCR on the 5' RACE reads and lists one entry per CDR3 protein. Altogether roughly 1,100 distinct CDR3 sequences are present, 20% to 30% being singletons, with the ten largest covering 20%. Trimming cost V 5 bases and J 0 bases; bases outside gene matches: 3. The CDR3 loop spans 15 amino acids. The germline CDR1 and CDR2 sequences are MNHEY and SVGAGI.

Source: lung tumor tissue, taken at surgery. This chain connects TRBV6-5 to TRBJ2-7; 11 positions agree with TRBD2. This receptor was taken from a male donor with early-stage non-small cell lung cancer. The CDR3 bases are TGTGCCAGCAGTCTACTAGCGGGGGCCTCCTACGAGCAGTACTTC. It yields the protein CASSLLAGASYEQYF.